Listed below are T cell receptor beta chains from one sample, sequenced in a study of cytomegalovirus exposure and HLA in healthy donors. Assay: immunoSEQ multiplex PCR; the TCRdb copy retains only in-frame clones and omits some. The sample contains 100,000 to 150,000 clones, over 85% of which appear only once. The sample comprised PBMCs. These receptors originate from a woman aged 18-29 years in good health and CMV-seronegative. Both conserved end residues are part of each CDR3. Fields, in order: D gene, clone size, J gene, CDR3 length, V gene, CDR3 DNA, CDR3 protein. A D gene is named only where the DNA matches it firmly. Size is omitted from some rows. Given values are once, few, many or a class for expanded clones.

TRBD1,NA,TRBJ1-3,15,TRBV2,TGTGCCAGCCGAAATCCAGGGGGCGCTGGAAACACCATATATTTT,CASRNPGGAGNTIYF
TRBD1,NA,TRBJ2-2,17,TRBV10-1,TGCGCCAGCATTACAGGGGGCGCCGGGATGACCACCGGGGAGCTGTTTTTT,CASITGGAGMTTGELFF
NA,NA,TRBJ2-2,13,TRBV19,TGTGCCAGTAATTGGGGGGTGTCCGGGGAGCTGTTTTTT,CASNWGVSGELFF
TRBD1,NA,TRBJ2-1,16,TRBV4-1,TGCGCCAGCAGCCAAGAGCAATCGAGGGGGCTCGGTGAGCAGTTCTTC,CASSQEQSRGLGEQFF
NA,once,TRBJ1-2,14,TRBV7-9,TGTGCCAGCAGCCCCGGGAGCGAGGGGTATGGCTACACCTTC,CASSPGSEGYGYTF
TRBD1,NA,TRBJ2-2,17,TRBV7-9,TGTGCCAGCACCCGGGACAGGGGGCAGGTCGGCACCGGGGAGCTGTTTTTT,CASTRDRGQVGTGELFF
NA,NA,TRBJ1-1,15,TRBV15,TGTGCCACCAGCAGAGATTTGGGGGGGTTGTCTGAAGCTTTCTTT,CATSRDLGGLSEAFF
NA,NA,TRBJ2-3,8,TRBV29-1,TGCAGCGTCCCAAATTCATATTTT,CSVPNSYF
TRBD2,NA,TRBJ2-7,14,TRBV6-5,TGTGCCAGCAGGTCGGGGGGGAGCTCCTACGAGCAGTACTTC,CASRSGGSSYEQYF
TRBD1,NA,TRBJ2-7,15,TRBV6-6,TGTGCCAGCAGTTACGAGCCGGGACAGGGGTACGAGCAGTACTTC,CASSYEPGQGYEQYF
NA,NA,TRBJ2-1,14,TRBV5-4,TGTGCCAGCAGCTGGAGGGGTGGCAGCAATGAGCAGTTCTTC,CASSWRGGSNEQFF
NA,NA,TRBJ1-5,15,TRBV5-6,TGTGCCAGCAGCCTTGGGCGATGGGGGGGTCAGCCCCAGCATTTT,CASSLGRWGGQPQHF
NA,once,TRBJ2-5,15,TRBV6-5,TGTGCCAGCAGTCACTCCAGGACAACACAAGAGACCCAGTACTTC,CASSHSRTTQETQYF
NA,NA,TRBJ2-7,14,TRBV12-5,TGTGCTAGTGGTCCGTACAGGGCCTCCTACGAGCAGTACTTC,CASGPYRASYEQYF
TRBD1,NA,TRBJ1-6,15,TRBV6-1,TGTGCCAGCAGTGAAACAAGACAGGGGGGTTCACCCCTCCACTTT,CASSETRQGGSPLHF
TRBD1,NA,TRBJ2-7,15,TRBV27,TGTGCCAGCAGTTTAAAGGGACAGGGCGGCTACGAGCAGTACTTC,CASSLKGQGGYEQYF
NA,NA,TRBJ2-7,12,TRBV28,TGTGCCAGCACCCGAGGGCTGGGCGAGCAGTACTTC,CASTRGLGEQYF
TRBD2,NA,TRBJ2-5,15,TRBV6-1,TGTGCCAGCAGTGAATTCAGCGGGACTCAAGAGACCCAGTACTTC,CASSEFSGTQETQYF
NA,NA,TRBJ2-7,12,TRBV7-2,TGTGCCAGCAGCTTTTCGCGACAGGAGCAGTACTTC,CASSFSRQEQYF
TRBD2,once,TRBJ2-7,14,TRBV18,TGTGCCAGCTCCCCGACTAGCAGTTCCTACGAGCAGTACTTC,CASSPTSSSYEQYF
TRBD1,NA,TRBJ1-2,13,TRBV27,TGTGCCAGCAAGGGGGCCTCCCCCTATGGCTACACCTTC,CASKGASPYGYTF
TRBD2,NA,TRBJ2-1,17,TRBV7-9,TGTGCCAGCAGCTGGGCCTTAGCGGGAGGGCCCTCTGATGAGCAGTTCTTC,CASSWALAGGPSDEQFF
NA,NA,TRBJ2-7,14,TRBV28,TGTGCCAGCAGGTTCGGACAGCCTCCCTACGAGCAGTACTTC,CASRFGQPPYEQYF
NA,NA,TRBJ1-5,17,TRBV18,TGTGCCAGCTCACCGTTTATCCGGGGTTACTACAATCAGCCCCAGCATTTT,CASSPFIRGYYNQPQHF
NA,NA,TRBJ2-7,16,TRBV4-1,TGCGCCAGCAGCCAGGCAATTTTGGGGGACACCTACGAGCAGTACTTC,CASSQAILGDTYEQYF
NA,NA,TRBJ2-5,13,TRBV10-2,TGCGCCAGCAGTACAGGCGGGGAAGAGACCCAGTACTTC,CASSTGGEETQYF
NA,NA,TRBJ2-3,15,TRBV7-3,TGTGCCAGCAGCTTAGAGGGGGTCCAAACAGATACGCAGTATTTT,CASSLEGVQTDTQYF
TRBD2,NA,TRBJ2-1,15,TRBV4-2,TGTGCCAGCAGCCAGGGAGCGGGGGGTTACGATGAGCAGTTCTTC,CASSQGAGGYDEQFF
TRBD1,NA,TRBJ2-5,14,TRBV10-3,TGTGCCACCCAACCGGGACAGGGACAAGAGACCCAGTACTTC,CATQPGQGQETQYF
NA,NA,TRBJ2-2,22,TRBV1,TGCACCAGCAGCCCCCGGGACAGGGTCTTTGTCCAATCACAGCCGAACACCGGGGAGCTGTTTTTT,CTSSPRDRVFVQSQPNTGELFF